This TCR beta chain stems from a study of blood T cell repertoires in COVID-19. In the study overall: The study drew acute and convalescent COVID-19 samples from the United States, Italy and Spain.

The method was immunoSEQ multiplex PCR; TCRdb's version includes in-frame clones alone and lacks a portion of them. The sample shows 250,000 to 300,000 clones, about 90% of them seen only once. Trimming removed 3 bases from V and 10 bases from J, with 13 bases in between. The CDR3 has 13 amino acids. Seattle participants joined during active infection and were tracked over time. Sequenced sample: peripheral blood. The chain recombines TRBV12-3 or TRBV12-4 with TRBJ1-5; no firm D call. This receptor was taken from a woman in her 70s with COVID-19, enrolled during active disease. Here the CDR3 reads CASSFGRFGPQHF. The CDR3 DNA reads as TGTGCCAGCAGTTTTGGGCGTTTTGGTCCCCAGCATTTT.